This T cell receptor beta chain was documented in a study of blood T cell repertoires in COVID-19. Overall study context: COVID-19 samples from acute and convalescent phases originated in the United States, Italy and Spain. T cells, B-cell-depleted T cells, or PBMCs provided the cDNA or gDNA that served as material.

Trimming stripped 5 bases from V and 10 bases from J, with 9 bases between. CDR3 size: 12 residues. Germline CDR1 reads SGHNT; CDR2 reads YENEEA. This clone was observed once. Sequenced by immunoSEQ multiplex PCR; TCRdb stores in-frame clones only, minus some. The data show about 220,000 clones, under 90% seen once. The specimen sequenced was peripheral blood. This TCR came from a woman aged 80 or over with acute or convalescent COVID-19. This chain connects TRBV11-3 to TRBJ1-6; no clear D gene. The CDR3 DNA reads TGTGCCAGCAGCGGGAGAGACTCACCCCTCCACTTT. Translation: CASSGRDSPLHF.